This TCR beta chain was identified during a study of shared clonotypes between healthy human individuals. Findings and caveats of the study: Generation probabilities of non-shared clonotypes were lower (relative to those shared by all four donors).

The CDR3 totals 10 residues. Germline-derived CDR1 and CDR2 are DFQATT and SNEGSKA (reference sequence). V lost 6 bases and J lost 7; bases outside the gene matches: 2. Produced via immunoSEQ multiplex PCR; TCRdb's table is partial and in-frame only. Among 560,000 or so clones listed, about 96% were seen once. This clone was observed once. The antigen is unknown. The naive CD8 fraction comprised CD45RO-negative cells positively selected for CCR7 and excluded terminally differentiated effector memory CD45RA+ cells. The TCR originated in a woman aged 25 to 45 in good health. This sequence joins TRBV20-1 and TRBJ1-2, with TRBD1 matching over 7 bases. Specimen: naive CD8+ T cells sorted from blood. DNA for the CDR3: TGCAGTGCAACAGGGGTTGGCTACACCTTC. Translating it yields CSATGVGYTF.